This passage covers 22 T cell receptor beta chains from one sample sequenced in a study of T cell responses to AZD1222 COVID-19 vaccine. Method: immunoSEQ multiplex PCR; TCRdb's copy keeps in-frame clones and lacks some. The data contain 180,000 or so clones, around 90% of them singletons. This specimen was peripheral blood, taken 28 days after the second AZD1222 dose. All receptors derive from an adult who received the AZD1222 COVID-19 vaccine.

The rearrangement links TRBV3-1 (or the pseudogene TRBV3-2) to TRBJ1-5; 9 nucleotides line up with TRBD1. The CDR3 consists of 17 residues. Trimming cost V 4 bases and J 1 base; bases outside gene matches: 8. Per germline, CDR1 LGHDT and CDR2 YNNKEL (reference sequence). The CDR3 here is CASSPLIGTGSNQPQHF. For the CDR3, the DNA is TGTGCCAGCAGCCCCCTTATTGGGACAGGGAGCAATCAGCCCCAGCATTTT.

The gene calls are TRBV27 and TRBJ1-1; D is unresolved. Trimming left V 6 bases short and J 6 bases short, with 14 bases between. CDR3 length: 13 amino acids. From germline, CDR1 is MNHEY and CDR2 SMNVEV (reference sequence). In DNA, the CDR3 is TGTGCCAGCAGGGCTAACAGTCCTTCTGAAGCTTTCTTT. Amino acids: CASRANSPSEAFF.

The chain combines TRBV27 with TRBJ1-1; D gene ambiguous. CDR3 length equals 13 residues. The V gene's germline CDR1 is MNHEY and CDR2 SMNVEV (reference sequence). The germline V and J ends were trimmed by 2 bases and 1 base, with 5 bases remaining between them. CDR3 protein: CASSLIRNTEAFF. The CDR3 DNA sequence: TGTGCCAGCAGTTTAATTAGGAACACTGAAGCTTTCTTT.

The rearrangement links TRBV21-1 to TRBJ1-6; whether TRBD1, the table's D call, matches the DNA was not checked. TRBV21-1 is termed a pseudogene. The CDR3 contains 16 residues. The CDR3 spells CASTSRVQGTPSPLHF. In nucleotides, the CDR3 is TGTGCCAGCACCTCAAGGGTCCAGGGGACCCCTTCACCCCTCCACTTT.

This sequence joins TRBV4-1 and TRBJ2-5, with a tentative D call TRBD1 (6 bases). V lost 1 base and J lost 2, with 8 bases in between. CDR3 length equals 14 residues. Germline CDR1 and CDR2: MGHRA and YSYEKL. The CDR3 nucleotides are TGCGCCAGCAGCCAAGCAGGGGCTCAAGAGACCCAGTACTTC. Amino acid sequence: CASSQAGAQETQYF.

This chain joins TRBV27 and TRBJ1-1, with D hard to call. Germline lookup yields CDR1 MNHEY and CDR2 SMNVEV (reference sequence). Trimming took 5 bases from V and 2 from J, leaving 18 bases between them. CDR3 length: 16 residues. CDR3 residues: CASSPFLLLSNTEAFF. Here the CDR3 DNA reads TGTGCCAGCAGTCCCTTCTTACTTCTTTCCAACACTGAAGCTTTCTTT.

This chain joins TRBV11-2 and TRBJ1-1; no clear D. This CDR3 comprises 15 residues. Trimming shortened V by 5 bases and J by 0 bases, and 13 bases separated the two germline ends. Germline V gene data show CDR1 as SGHAT and CDR2 as FQNNGV. The CDR3 nucleotides read TGTGCCAGCAGCCCCGGCGGTCAAGTGAACACTGAAGCTTTCTTT. Translating it yields CASSPGGQVNTEAFF.

The V and J genes are TRBV28 and TRBJ2-7, with 11 bases aligning to TRBD2. Trimming took 10 bases from V and 9 from J; bases not matched to a gene: 8. The V gene's germline CDR1 is MDHEN and CDR2 SYDVKM. CDR3 size: 12 residues. The CDR3, as DNA: TGTGCCACCGCACTAGCGGGAGATGTGCAGTACTTC. As protein: CATALAGDVQYF.

V is TRBV18 and J is TRBJ2-1; D is unclear. There are 14 residues in the CDR3. Trimming stripped 2 bases from V and 6 bases from J, with 11 bases between. CDR1 is KGHSH, CDR2 LQKENI, per germline. CDR3 sequence: CASSPGVWVNEQFF. The CDR3 DNA follows: TGTGCCAGCTCACCAGGGGTTTGGGTCAATGAGCAGTTCTTC.

This rearrangement joins TRBV12-5 to TRBJ2-7; 9 nucleotides line up with TRBD1. The CDR3 has 15 residues. Germline CDR1 is LGHNT and CDR2 is FRNRAP. J gave up 6 bases and V 2 bases, and 8 bases lay outside the gene matches. CDR3 region: CASGLPSGQGGEQYF. CDR3 nucleotides: TGTGCTAGTGGTTTGCCCTCGGGACAGGGCGGCGAGCAGTACTTC. The full variable domain, its missing parts supplied by reference TRBV12-5 and TRBJ2-7, is DARVTQTPRHKVTEMGQEVTMRCQPILGHNTVFWYRQTMMQGLELLAYFRNRAPLDDSGMPKDRFSAEMPDATLATLKIQPSEPRDSAVYFCASGLPSGQGGEQYFGPGTRLTVT.

The chain carries TRBV6-5 and TRBJ1-1, with D possibly being TRBD1 (5 bases). V was clipped by 5 bases and J by 2 bases, with 12 bases between them. Germline V lookup: CDR1 MNHEY, CDR2 SVGAGI. CDR3 length equals 14 residues. DNA for the CDR3: TGTGCCAGCAGTCGGGACGGAATTAACACTGAAGCTTTCTTT. It is translated as CASSRDGINTEAFF.

The chain uses TRBV7-8 and TRBJ1-4, with 9 bases that match TRBD1. V dropped 5 bases and J dropped 4; count of bases not matched to a gene: 5. Germline V gene lookup returns CDR1 SGHVS and CDR2 FQNEAQ. The CDR3 consists of 15 residues. DNA of the CDR3: TGTGCCAGCAGCCCCGGACAGGGGCTTAATGAAAAACTGTTTTTT. Its protein product is CASSPGQGLNEKLFF.

V usage is TRBV28 and J usage is TRBJ2-1; D perhaps matches TRBD2 (6 bases). Looked up from germline, CDR1 is MDHEN and CDR2 is SYDVKM. Trimming cost V 5 bases and J 4 bases, with 18 bases left between them. The CDR3 contains 16 residues. The CDR3 DNA sequence: TGTGCCAGCAGTCCCCTTAACTCCCGGGAGTACAATGAGCAGTTCTTC. It codes for CASSPLNSREYNEQFF. The full variable domain, with the rest looked up from reference TRBV28 and TRBJ2-1, is DVKVTQSSRYLVKRTGEKVFLECVQDMDHENMFWYRQDPGLGLRLIYFSYDVKMKEKGDIPEGYSVSREKKERFSLILESASTNQTSMYLCASSPLNSREYNEQFFGPGTRLTVL.

V usage is TRBV2 and J usage is TRBJ2-6; 10 bases agree with TRBD1. From germline, CDR1 is SNHLY and CDR2 FYNNEI. The CDR3 consists of 19 residues. The trim removed 7 bases at V and 0 bases at J, leaving 12 bases unmatched. This CDR3 is CASTGQGDRRYSGANVLTF. DNA of the CDR3: TGTGCCAGCACCGGACAGGGGGACAGGCGCTACTCTGGGGCCAACGTCCTGACTTTC.

This clone was picked up one time. The V call is TRBV29-1, the J call TRBJ1-3; possible D gene TRBD1, 5 bases. This CDR3 contains 13 residues. CDR1 and CDR2 (germline): SQVTM, ANQGSEA. The CDR3 here is CTRRAGNGNTIYF. The CDR3 nucleotides are TGCACCCGTCGGGCAGGGAACGGAAACACCATATATTTT.

V gene TRBV19 combines with J gene TRBJ2-5; TRBD2 aligns across 8 bases. Germline loops: CDR1 LNHDA, CDR2 SQIVND (reference sequence). The trim removed 3 bases at V and 3 bases at J, leaving 18 bases unmatched. CDR3 size: 19 residues. CDR3: CASSISSSGTWGEEETQYF. In DNA, the CDR3 is TGTGCCAGTAGTATCAGCAGTAGCGGGACCTGGGGGGAGGAAGAGACCCAGTACTTC.

CDR3 in amino acids: CASSLEGATNEKLFF. The CDR3 DNA reads as TGTGCCAGCAGCTTAGAGGGTGCAACTAATGAAAAACTGTTTTTT. V usage is TRBV7-8 and J usage is TRBJ1-4; D is unresolved. Per germline, CDR1 SGHVS and CDR2 FQNEAQ. The CDR3 loop spans 15 amino acids. V lost 1 base and J 0 bases, leaving 6 bases between the germline ends.

The chain uses TRBV18 and TRBJ1-2; D possibly corresponds to TRBD1 (5 bases). Per germline, CDR1 KGHSH and CDR2 LQKENI. The V gene lost 2 bases and the J gene lost 3 bases, with 10 bases spanning the gap. This CDR3 comprises 14 residues. The CDR3 DNA sequence: TGTGCCAGCTCACCAAGCACAGGCGACTATGGCTACACCTTC. It codes for CASSPSTGDYGYTF.

This clone was counted a single time. V is TRBV7-2 and J is TRBJ2-3; 11 bases line up with TRBD1. This CDR3 is built from 15 residues. V was pared by 0 bases and J by 5 bases, with 1 base of the junction left unmatched. Germline V gene data show CDR1 as SGHTA and CDR2 as FQGNSA. CDR3: CASSLAGQGVDTQYF. The CDR3 region has the DNA TGTGCCAGCAGCTTAGCGGGACAGGGGGTAGATACGCAGTATTTT.

The gene calls are TRBV28 and TRBJ1-4, with TRBD1 matching 10 bases. This CDR3 has 18 residues. Per germline, CDR1 MDHEN and CDR2 SYDVKM. J lost 0 bases, V lost 3 bases, and 7 bases had no gene match. The CDR3 nucleotides are TGTGCCAGCAGTTTGGACAGGGGGTCGGGAGCAACTAATGAAAAACTGTTTTTT. Encoded protein: CASSLDRGSGATNEKLFF.

Note on this clone: The junction shows a germline mismatch at one end, possibly a read error. The chain combines TRBV28 with TRBJ2-1; 12 bases match TRBD2. The CDR3 sequence is 14 residues long. CDR1 is MDHEN and CDR2 is SYDVKM in the germline V gene. CDR3 nucleotides: TGTGCCAGCAGTTTAGGTCTAGCGGGAGGGCACAAAATCTTC. Translated: CASSLGLAGGHKIF.

The rearrangement uses TRBV21-1 and TRBJ1-3. TRBV21-1 is a listed pseudogene. The CDR3 consists of 14 residues. The CDR3 DNA follows: TGTGCCAGCAGCACGGGGGGCTCTGGAAACACCATATATTTT. Residues: CASSTGGSGNTIYF.